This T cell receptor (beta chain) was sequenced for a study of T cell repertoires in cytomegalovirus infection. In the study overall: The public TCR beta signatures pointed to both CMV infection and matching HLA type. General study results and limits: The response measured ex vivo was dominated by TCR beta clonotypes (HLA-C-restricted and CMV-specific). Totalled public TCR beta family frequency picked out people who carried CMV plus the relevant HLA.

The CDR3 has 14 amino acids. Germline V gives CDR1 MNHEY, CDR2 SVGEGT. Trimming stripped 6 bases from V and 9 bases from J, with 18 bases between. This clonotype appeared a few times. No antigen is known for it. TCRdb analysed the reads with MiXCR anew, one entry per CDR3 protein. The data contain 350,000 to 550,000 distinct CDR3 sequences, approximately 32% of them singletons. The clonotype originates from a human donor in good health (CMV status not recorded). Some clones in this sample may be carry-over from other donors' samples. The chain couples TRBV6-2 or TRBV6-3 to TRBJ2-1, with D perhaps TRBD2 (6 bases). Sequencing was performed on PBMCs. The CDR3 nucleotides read TGTGCCAGCAGAGAAGCGGGCCGGGACGGTGAGCAGTTCTTC. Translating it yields CASREAGRDGEQFF.